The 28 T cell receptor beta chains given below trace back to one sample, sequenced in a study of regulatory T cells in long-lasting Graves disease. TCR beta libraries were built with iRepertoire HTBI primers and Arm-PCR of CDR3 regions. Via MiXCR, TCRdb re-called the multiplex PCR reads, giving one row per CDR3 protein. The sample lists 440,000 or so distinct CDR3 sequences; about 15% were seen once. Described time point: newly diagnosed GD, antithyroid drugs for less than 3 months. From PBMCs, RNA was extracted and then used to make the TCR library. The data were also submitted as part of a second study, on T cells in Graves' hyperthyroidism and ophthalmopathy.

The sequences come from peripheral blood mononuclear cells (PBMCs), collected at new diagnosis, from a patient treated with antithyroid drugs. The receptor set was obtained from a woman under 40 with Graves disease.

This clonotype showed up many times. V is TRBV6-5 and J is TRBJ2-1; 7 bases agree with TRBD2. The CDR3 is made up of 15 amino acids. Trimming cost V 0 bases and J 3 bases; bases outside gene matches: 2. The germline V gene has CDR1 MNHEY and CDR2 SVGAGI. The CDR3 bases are TGTGCCAGCAGTTACTCGGGGGACTACTACAATGAGCAGTTCTTC. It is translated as CASSYSGDYYNEQFF.

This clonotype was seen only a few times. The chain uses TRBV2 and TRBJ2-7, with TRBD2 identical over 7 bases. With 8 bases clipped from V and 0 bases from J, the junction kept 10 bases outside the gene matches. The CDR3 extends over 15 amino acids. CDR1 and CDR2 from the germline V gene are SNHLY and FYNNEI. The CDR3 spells CASVWSRETSYEQYF. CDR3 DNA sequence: TGTGCCAGCGTGTGGTCGCGGGAGACCTCCTACGAGCAGTACTTC.

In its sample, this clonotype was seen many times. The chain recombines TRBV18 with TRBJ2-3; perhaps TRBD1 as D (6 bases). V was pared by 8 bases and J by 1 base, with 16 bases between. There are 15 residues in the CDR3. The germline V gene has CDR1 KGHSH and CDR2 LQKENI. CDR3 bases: TGTGCCAGCAGCCCGCCGACAGGCCGCACAGATACGCAGTATTTT. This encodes CASSPPTGRTDTQYF.

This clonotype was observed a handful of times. CDR3 sequence (DNA): TGTGCCAGCTCACCACCGATGTCATACGAGCAGTACTTC. The encoded protein is CASSPPMSYEQYF. This sequence joins TRBV18 and TRBJ2-7; D remains ambiguous. The CDR3 consists of 13 residues. Trimming took 0 bases from V and 4 from J, leaving 7 bases between them. Germline V gene data show CDR1 as KGHSH and CDR2 as LQKENI. The variable domain in full, with the rest retrieved from reference TRBV18 and TRBJ2-7, is NAGVMQNPRHLVRRRGQEARLRCSPMKGHSHVYWYRQLPEEGLKFMVYLQKENIIDESGMPKERFSAEFPKEGPSILRIQQVVRGDSAAYFCASSPPMSYEQYFGPGTRLTVT.

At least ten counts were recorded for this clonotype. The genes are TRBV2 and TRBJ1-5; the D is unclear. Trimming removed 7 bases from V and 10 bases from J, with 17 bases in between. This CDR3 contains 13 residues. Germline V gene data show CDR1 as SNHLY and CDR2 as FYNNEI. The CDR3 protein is CASKVTVSGPQHF. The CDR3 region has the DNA TGTGCCAGCAAGGTGACGGTCTCAGGACCCCAGCATTTT.

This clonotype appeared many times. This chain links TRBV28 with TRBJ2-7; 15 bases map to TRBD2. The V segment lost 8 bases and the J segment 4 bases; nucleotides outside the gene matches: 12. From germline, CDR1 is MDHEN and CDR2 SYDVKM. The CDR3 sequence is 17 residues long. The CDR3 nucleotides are TGTGCCAGCGCCGGGACTAGCGGGAGGTCGGGGATTTACGAGCAGTACTTC. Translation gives CASAGTSGRSGIYEQYF.

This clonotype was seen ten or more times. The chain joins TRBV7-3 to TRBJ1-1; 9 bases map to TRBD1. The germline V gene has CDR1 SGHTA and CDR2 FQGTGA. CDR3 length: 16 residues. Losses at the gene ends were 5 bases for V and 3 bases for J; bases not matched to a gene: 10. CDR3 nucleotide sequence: TGTGCCAGCAGCCAAGGGACAGGGCTCGGTCACACTGAAGCTTTCTTT. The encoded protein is CASSQGTGLGHTEAFF.

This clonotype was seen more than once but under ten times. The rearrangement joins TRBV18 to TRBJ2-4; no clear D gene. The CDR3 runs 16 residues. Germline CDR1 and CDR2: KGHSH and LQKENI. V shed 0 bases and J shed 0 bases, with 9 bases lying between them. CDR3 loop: CASSPPAGLAKNIQYF. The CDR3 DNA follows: TGTGCCAGCTCACCACCCGCAGGTCTAGCCAAAAACATTCAGTACTTC.

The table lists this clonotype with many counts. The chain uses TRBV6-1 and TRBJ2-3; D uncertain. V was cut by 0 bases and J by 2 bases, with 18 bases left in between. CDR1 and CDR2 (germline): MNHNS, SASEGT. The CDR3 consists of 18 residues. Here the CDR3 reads CASSEAKLRNTATDTQYF. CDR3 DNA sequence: TGTGCCAGCAGTGAAGCAAAGCTCCGGAATACGGCCACAGATACGCAGTATTTT.

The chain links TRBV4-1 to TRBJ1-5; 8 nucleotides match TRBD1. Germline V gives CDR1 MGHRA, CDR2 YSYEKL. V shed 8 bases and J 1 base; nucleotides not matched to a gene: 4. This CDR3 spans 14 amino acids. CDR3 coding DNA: TGCGCCAGCGCATCAGGGGGCAGCAATCAGCCCCAGCATTTT. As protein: CASASGGSNQPQHF.

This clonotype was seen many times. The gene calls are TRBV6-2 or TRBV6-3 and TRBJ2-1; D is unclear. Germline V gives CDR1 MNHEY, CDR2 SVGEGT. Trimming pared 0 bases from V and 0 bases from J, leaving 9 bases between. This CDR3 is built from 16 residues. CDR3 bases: TGTGCCAGCAGTTACTCGATTAGCAGCTCCTACAATGAGCAGTTCTTC. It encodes CASSYSISSSYNEQFF.

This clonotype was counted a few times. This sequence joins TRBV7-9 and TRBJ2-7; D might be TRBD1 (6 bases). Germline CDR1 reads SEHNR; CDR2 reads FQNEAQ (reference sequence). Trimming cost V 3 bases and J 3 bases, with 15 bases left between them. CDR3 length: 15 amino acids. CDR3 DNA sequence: TGTGCCAGCAGCTTTCAAGGGGGTCAAAGCTACGAGCAGTACTTC. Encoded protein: CASSFQGGQSYEQYF.

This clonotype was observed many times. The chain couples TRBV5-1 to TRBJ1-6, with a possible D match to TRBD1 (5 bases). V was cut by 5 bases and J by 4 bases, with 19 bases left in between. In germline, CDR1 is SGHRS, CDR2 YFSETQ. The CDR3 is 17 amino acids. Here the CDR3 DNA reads TGCGCCAGCAGGACAACCACAGGTGGAGGGTATAATTCACCCCTCCACTTT. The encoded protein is CASRTTTGGGYNSPLHF.

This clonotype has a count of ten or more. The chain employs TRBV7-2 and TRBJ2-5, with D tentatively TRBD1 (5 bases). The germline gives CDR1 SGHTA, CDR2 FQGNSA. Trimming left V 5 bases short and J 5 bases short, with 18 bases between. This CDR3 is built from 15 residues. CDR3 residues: CASSPTSGLSETQYF. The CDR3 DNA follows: TGTGCCAGCAGCCCAACCTCAGGGTTGTCGGAGACCCAGTACTTC.

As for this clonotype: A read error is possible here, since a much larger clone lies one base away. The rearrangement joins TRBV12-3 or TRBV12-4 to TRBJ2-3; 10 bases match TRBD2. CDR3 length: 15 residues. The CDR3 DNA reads TGTGCCAGCGGTTTCCTAGCGGGAGAATCAGATACGCAGTATTTT. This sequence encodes CASGFLAGESDTQYF.

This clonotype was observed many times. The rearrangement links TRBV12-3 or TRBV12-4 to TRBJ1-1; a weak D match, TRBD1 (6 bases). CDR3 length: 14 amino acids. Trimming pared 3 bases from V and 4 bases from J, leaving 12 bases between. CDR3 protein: CASSFQGQTTEAFF. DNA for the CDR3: TGTGCCAGCAGTTTTCAGGGGCAGACCACTGAAGCTTTCTTT.

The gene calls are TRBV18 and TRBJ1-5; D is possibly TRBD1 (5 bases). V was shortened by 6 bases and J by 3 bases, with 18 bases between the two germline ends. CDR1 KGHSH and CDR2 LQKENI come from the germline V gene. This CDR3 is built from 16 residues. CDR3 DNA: TGTGCCAGCTCCCCCCGGGGCAGGTCGTACAATCAGCCCCAGCATTTT. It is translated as CASSPRGRSYNQPQHF.

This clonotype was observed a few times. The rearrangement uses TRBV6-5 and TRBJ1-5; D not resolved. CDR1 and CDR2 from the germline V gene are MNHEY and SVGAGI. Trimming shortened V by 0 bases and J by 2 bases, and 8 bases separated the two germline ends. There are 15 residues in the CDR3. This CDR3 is CASSYSGMGNQPQHF. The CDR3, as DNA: TGTGCCAGCAGTTACTCGGGAATGGGCAATCAGCCCCAGCATTTT.

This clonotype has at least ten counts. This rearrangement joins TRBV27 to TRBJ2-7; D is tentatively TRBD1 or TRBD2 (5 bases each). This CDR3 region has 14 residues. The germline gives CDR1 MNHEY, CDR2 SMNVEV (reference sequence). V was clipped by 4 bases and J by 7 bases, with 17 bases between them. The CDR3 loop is CASSSSWGRDEQYF. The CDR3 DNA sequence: TGTGCCAGCAGTTCCTCGTGGGGGAGAGATGAGCAGTACTTC.

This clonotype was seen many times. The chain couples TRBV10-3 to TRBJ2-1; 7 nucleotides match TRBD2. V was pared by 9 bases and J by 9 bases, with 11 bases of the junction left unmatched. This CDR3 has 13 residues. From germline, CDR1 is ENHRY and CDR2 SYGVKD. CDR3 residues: CAMGGVASSEQFF. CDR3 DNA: TGTGCCATGGGGGGGGTGGCCTCGAGTGAGCAGTTCTTC.

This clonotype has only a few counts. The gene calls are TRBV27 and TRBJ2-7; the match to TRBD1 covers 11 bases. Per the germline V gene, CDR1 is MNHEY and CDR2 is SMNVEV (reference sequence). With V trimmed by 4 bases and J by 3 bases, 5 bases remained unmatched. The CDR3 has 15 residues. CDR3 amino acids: CASSSDRGLYYEQYF. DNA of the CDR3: TGTGCCAGCAGTTCGGACAGGGGGCTCTACTACGAGCAGTACTTC.

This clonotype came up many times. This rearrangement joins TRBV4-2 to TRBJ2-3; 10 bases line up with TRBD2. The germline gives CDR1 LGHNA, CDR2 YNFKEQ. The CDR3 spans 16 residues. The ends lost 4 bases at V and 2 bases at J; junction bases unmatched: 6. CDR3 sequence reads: CASSPRAGGFTDTQYF. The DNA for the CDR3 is TGTGCCAGCAGCCCCAGAGCGGGAGGGTTCACAGATACGCAGTATTTT.

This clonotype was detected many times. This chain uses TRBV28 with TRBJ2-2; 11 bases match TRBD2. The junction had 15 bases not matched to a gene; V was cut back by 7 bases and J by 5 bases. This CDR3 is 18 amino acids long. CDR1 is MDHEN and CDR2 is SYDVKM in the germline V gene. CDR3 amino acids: CASTFRGSGRARTGELFF. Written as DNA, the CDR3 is TGTGCCAGCACATTCCGGGGTAGCGGGAGGGCCAGAACCGGGGAGCTGTTTTTT.

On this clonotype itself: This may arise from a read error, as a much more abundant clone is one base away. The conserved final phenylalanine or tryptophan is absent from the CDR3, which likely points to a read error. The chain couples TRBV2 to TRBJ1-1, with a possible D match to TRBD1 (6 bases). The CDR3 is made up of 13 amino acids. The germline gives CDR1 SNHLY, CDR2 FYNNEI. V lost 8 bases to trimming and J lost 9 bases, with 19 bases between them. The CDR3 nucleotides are TGTGCCAGCGCCAGGGGCCGACGAGATCAAGCTTTCTCT. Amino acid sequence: CASARGRRDQAFS.

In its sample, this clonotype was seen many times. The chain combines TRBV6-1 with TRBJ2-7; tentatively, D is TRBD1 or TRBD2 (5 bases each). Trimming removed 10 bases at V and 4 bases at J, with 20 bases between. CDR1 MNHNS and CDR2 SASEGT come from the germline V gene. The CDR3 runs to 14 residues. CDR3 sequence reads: CATKQDEGSYEQYF. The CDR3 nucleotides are TGTGCCACCAAACAGGACGAGGGATCGTACGAGCAGTACTTC.

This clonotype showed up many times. CDR3 coding DNA: TGTGCCAGCAGTTTATCCTTCCCTATTGAAGCTTTCTTT. Residues: CASSLSFPIEAFF. The chain recombines TRBV28 with TRBJ1-1; D ambiguous. Germline CDR1 MDHEN, CDR2 SYDVKM. With 1 base removed from V and 7 bases from J, the gap between germline ends came to 10 bases. This CDR3 contains 13 residues.

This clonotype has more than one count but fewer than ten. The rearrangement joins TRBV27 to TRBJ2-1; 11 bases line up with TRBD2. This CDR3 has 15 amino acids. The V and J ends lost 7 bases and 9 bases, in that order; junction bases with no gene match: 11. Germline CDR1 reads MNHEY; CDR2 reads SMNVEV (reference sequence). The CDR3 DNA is TGTGCCAGCAAACTAGCGGGAGAGTGGGGGGTTGAGCAGTTCTTC. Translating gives CASKLAGEWGVEQFF.

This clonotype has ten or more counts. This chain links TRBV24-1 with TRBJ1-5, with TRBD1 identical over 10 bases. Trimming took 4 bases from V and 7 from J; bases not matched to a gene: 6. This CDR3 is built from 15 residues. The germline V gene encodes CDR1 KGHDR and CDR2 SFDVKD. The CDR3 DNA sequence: TGTGCCACCAGTGAGGGGACAGGGGAGCTCCAGCCCCAGCATTTT. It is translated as CATSEGTGELQPQHF.